This T cell receptor (beta chain) is from a study of control samples from healthy donors and cancer patients. The ends were cut back, 8 bases at V and 0 bases at J, with 7 bases in the middle. This CDR3 comprises 12 residues. Germline assignment: CDR1 LNHNV and CDR2 YYDKDF (reference sequence). Libraries were prepared by immunoSEQ multiplex PCR; TCRdb keeps only in-frame clonotypes and omits some of them. The table lists some 150,000 clones, 85% to 95% of them singletons, with roughly 13% in the top ten. This rearrangement joins TRBV15 to TRBJ2-5; no clear D. The TCR originated in a man aged 35 to 55 in good health. Sample: blood. The CDR3 DNA sequence: TGTGCCACCTCGACATACCAAGAGACCCAGTACTTC. Its protein product is CATSTYQETQYF.